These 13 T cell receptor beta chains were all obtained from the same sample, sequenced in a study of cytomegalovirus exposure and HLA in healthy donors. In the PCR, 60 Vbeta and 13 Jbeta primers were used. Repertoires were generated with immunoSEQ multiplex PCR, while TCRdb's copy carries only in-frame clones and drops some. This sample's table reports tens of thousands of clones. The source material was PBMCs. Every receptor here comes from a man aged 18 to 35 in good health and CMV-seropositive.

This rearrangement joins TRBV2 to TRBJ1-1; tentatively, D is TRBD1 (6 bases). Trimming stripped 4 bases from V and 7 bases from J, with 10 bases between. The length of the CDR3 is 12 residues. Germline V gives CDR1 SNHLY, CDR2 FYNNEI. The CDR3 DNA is TGTGCCAGCAGTGTGGACAGCTATGAAGCTTTCTTT. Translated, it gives CASSVDSYEAFF.

For the CDR3, the DNA is TGCAGCGTTGGGTGGGACAGGGCGCGGGATACGCAGTATTTT. As protein: CSVGWDRARDTQYF. The V and J genes are TRBV29-1 and TRBJ2-3; 9 nucleotides match TRBD1. The CDR3 consists of 14 residues. The V gene's germline CDR1 is SQVTM and CDR2 ANQGSEA. The V segment lost 4 bases and the J segment 6 bases; nucleotides outside the gene matches: 8.

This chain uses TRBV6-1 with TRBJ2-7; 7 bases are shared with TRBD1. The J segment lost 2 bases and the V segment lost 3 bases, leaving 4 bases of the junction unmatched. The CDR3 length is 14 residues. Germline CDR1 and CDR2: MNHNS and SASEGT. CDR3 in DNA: TGTGCCAGCAGTGAGGGGGACAGCGCCTACGAGCAGTACTTC. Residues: CASSEGDSAYEQYF.

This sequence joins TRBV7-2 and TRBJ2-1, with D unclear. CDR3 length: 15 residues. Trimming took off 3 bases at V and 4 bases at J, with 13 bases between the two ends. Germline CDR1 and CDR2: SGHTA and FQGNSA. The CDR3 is CASSFVFPSYNEQFF. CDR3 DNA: TGTGCCAGCAGCTTCGTGTTCCCCTCTTACAATGAGCAGTTCTTC.

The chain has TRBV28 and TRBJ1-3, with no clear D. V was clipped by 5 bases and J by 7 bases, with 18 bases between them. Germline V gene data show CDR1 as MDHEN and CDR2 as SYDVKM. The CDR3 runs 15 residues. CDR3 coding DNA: TGTGCCAGCAGTGCGACTTTGATACATGGGAACACCATATATTTT. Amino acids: CASSATLIHGNTIYF.

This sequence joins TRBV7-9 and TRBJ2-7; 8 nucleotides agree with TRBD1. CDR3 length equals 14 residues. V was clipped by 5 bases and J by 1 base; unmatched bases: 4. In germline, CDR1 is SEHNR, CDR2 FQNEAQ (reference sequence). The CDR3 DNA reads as TGTGCCAGCAGCAAAACAGGGGGATCCTACGAGCAGTACTTC. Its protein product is CASSKTGGSYEQYF.

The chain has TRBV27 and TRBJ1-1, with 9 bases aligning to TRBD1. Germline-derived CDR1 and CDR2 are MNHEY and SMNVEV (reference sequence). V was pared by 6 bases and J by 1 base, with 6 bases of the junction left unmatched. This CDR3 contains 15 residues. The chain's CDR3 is CASSLTGGPNTEAFF. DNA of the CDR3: TGTGCCAGCAGCCTCACAGGGGGCCCGAACACTGAAGCTTTCTTT.

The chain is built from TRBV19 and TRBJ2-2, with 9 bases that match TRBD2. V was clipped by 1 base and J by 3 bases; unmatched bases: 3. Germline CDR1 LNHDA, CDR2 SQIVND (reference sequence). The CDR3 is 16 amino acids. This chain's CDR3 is CASSIGGGAHTGELFF. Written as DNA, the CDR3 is TGTGCCAGTAGTATAGGCGGGGGGGCCCACACCGGGGAGCTGTTTTTT.

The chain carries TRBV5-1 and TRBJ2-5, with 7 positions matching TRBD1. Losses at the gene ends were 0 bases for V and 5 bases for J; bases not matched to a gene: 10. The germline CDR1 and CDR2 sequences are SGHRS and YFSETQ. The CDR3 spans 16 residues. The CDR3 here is CASSLEGRGPAETQYF. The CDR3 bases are TGCGCCAGCAGCTTGGAGGGTAGGGGGCCGGCGGAGACCCAGTACTTC.

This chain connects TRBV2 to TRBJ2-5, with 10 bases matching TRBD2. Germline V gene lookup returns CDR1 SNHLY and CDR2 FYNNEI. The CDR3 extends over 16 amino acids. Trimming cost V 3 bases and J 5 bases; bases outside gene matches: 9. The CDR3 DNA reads TGTGCCAGCAGTGACCTAGCGGGAGAAGTCTTGGAGACCCAGTACTTC. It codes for CASSDLAGEVLETQYF.

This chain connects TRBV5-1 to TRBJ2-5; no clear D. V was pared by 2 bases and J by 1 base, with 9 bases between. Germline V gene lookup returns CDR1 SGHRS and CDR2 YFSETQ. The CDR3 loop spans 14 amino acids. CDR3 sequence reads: CASSFRRPQETQYF. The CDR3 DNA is TGCGCCAGCAGCTTCAGGCGACCCCAAGAGACCCAGTACTTC. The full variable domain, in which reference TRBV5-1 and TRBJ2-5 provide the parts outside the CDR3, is KAGVTQTPRYLIKTRGQQVTLSCSPISGHRSVSWYQQTPGQGLQFLFEYFSETQRNKGNFPGRFSGRQFSNSRSEMNVSTLELGDSALYLCASSFRRPQETQYFGPGTRLLVL.

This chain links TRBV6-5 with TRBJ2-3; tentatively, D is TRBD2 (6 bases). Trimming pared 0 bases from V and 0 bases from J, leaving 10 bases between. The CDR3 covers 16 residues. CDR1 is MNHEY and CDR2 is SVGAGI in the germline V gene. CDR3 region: CASSYSMAGSTDTQYF. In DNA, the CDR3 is TGTGCCAGCAGTTACTCAATGGCGGGGAGCACAGATACGCAGTATTTT.

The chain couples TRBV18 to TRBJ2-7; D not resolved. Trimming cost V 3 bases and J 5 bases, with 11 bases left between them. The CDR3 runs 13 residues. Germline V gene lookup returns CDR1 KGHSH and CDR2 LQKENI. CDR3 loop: CASSPSAGHEQYF. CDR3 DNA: TGTGCCAGCTCACCTAGTGCTGGGCACGAGCAGTACTTC.